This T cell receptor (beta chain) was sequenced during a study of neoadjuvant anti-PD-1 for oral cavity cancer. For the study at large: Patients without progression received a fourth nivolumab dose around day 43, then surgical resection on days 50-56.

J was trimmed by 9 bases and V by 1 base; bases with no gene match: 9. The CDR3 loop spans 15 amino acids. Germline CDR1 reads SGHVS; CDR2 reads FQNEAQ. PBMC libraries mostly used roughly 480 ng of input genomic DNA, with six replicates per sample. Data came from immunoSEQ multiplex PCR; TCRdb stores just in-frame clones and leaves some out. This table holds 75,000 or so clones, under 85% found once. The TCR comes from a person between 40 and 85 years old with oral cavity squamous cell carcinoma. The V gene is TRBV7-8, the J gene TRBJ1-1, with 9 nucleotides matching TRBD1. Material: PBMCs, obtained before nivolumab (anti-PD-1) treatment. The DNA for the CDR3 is TGTGCCAGCAGCTTAGACGGAACAGGGGGCTCACAAGCTTTCTTT. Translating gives CASSLDGTGGSQAFF.